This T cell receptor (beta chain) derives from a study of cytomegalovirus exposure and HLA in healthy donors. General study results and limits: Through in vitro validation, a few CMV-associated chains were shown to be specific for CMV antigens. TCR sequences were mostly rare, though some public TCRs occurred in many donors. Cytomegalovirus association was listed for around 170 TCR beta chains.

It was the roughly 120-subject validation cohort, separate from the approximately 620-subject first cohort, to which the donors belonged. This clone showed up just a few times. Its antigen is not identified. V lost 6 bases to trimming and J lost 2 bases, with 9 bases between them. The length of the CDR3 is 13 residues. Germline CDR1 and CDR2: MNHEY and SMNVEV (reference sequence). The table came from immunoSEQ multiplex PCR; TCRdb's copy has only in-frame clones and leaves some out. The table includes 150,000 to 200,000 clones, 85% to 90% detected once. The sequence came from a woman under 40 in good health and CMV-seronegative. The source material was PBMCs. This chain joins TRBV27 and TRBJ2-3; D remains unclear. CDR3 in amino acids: CASRVRDTDTQYF. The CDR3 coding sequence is TGTGCCAGCAGGGTTAGAGACACAGATACGCAGTATTTT.